This T cell receptor (beta chain) came from a study of T cell repertoires in cytomegalovirus infection (dated by TCRdb to between 2018 and 2021). Describing the broader study: Because public TCR beta signatures pointed to carriage of CMV infection together with the matching HLA type, the HLA type of each donor mattered for the analysis.

CDR1 and CDR2 were assigned from the germline V gene as SGHTA and FQGNSA. V is trimmed back by 5 bases and J by 0 bases, and the junction contains 3 bases that no gene match accounts for. Including cysteine and phenylalanine, the CDR3 has 15 amino acids. Only the CDR3 region is kept as DNA, spanning 45 bases read in frame from base 1. The table lists this clonotype with many counts. Its cognate antigen has yet to be identified. No quality values exist for individual bases; no much larger clone is one base distant. Overall results and qualifications from the work: In the ex vivo response, HLA-C-restricted CMV-specific TCR beta clonotypes were dominant, and in two of eight donors the single most frequent clonotype came from this HLA-C-restricted group. Cumulative frequency of public TCR beta family members discriminated carriers of CMV infection plus the relevant HLA type in this cohort and an independent approximately 400-donor cohort.

Instrument on record: Illumina HiSeq 1500. Using fastp at Q25 and MiXCR, TCRdb reprocessed the public reads and kept productive beta chains. Each entry merges the rows of one CDR3 protein and shows their most common DNA and genes. The sample table shows roughly 250,000 distinct CDR3 sequences, and around an eighth are seen once. The ten largest clones take up 1.6% of the sample. What was sequenced was PBMCs. The rearranged segments are TRBV7-2 and TRBJ1-4, with 7 middle bases fitting TRBD1. The clonotype was recovered from a human donor in good health (CMV status not recorded). Some clones in this sample may be carry-over from other donors' samples. The encoded CDR3 is CASSRDSATNEKLFF. The DNA sequence reads TGTGCCAGCAGCAGGGACAGCGCAACTAATGAAAAACTGTTTTTT.